The clone carrying this T cell receptor beta chain was seen once. Cohort allocation depended upon clinical history that participants reported. The sample belongs to a study of blood T cell repertoires in COVID-19. In the study overall: Acute and convalescent COVID-19 specimens originated in the United States, Italy and Spain. PBMCs, B-cell-depleted T cells, or T cells provided the cDNA or gDNA that made up the material.

The junction had 5 bases not matched to a gene; V was cut back by 5 bases and J by 0 bases. Germline CDR1 is LGHNA and CDR2 is YNFKEQ. This CDR3 region has 16 residues. TCRdb's copy holds only in-frame clones and misses some; the assay was immunoSEQ multiplex PCR. The data contain a few hundred thousand clones, 80% to 90% of them seen just once; the ten biggest clones take up less than 2.5%. Source material: PBMCs or T cells enriched from blood (not recorded which). The origin of this receptor is a woman aged 50 to 65 who had recovered from COVID-19. The J gene is TRBJ2-3, the V gene TRBV4-2; 10 positions agree with TRBD2. CDR3 sequence (DNA): TGTGCCAGCAGCGCCCTACTAGCGGGAAGCACAGATACGCAGTATTTT. Translation gives CASSALLAGSTDTQYF.